These T cell receptor beta chains were read from a single sample in a study of identical twins. A single record per CDR3 protein comes from TCRdb applying MiXCR to the 5' RACE reads. The data show more than 600,000 distinct CDR3 sequences, around a sixth seen once. The same specimen was also included in a second study, on T cells expressing NK-cell markers.

The sequenced material came from PBMCs. These receptors were taken from a woman younger than 35 in good health. Both conserved end residues are part of each CDR3. D genes are given only for firm matches. Clone size is stated in some rows and not others, as once, few, many or a class when expanded.

D: TRBD1
length: 14
J: TRBJ1-3
V: TRBV6-1
size: few
CDR3: CASRGQTSGNTIYF
DNA: TGTGCCAGCAGGGGACAGACATCTGGAAACACCATATATTTT

D: .
length: 13
J: TRBJ1-4
V: TRBV7-2
size: few
CDR3: CASSWRADEKLFF
DNA: TGTGCCAGCAGCTGGCGGGCCGATGAAAAACTGTTTTTT

D: TRBD1
length: 15
J: TRBJ2-3
V: TRBV7-7
size: few
CDR3: CASSPGQAITDTQYF
DNA: TGTGCTAGCAGCCCGGGACAGGCAATCACAGATACGCAGTATTTT

D: TRBD2
length: 18
J: TRBJ2-1
V: TRBV20-1
size: .
CDR3: CCARDYGSGGSGYNEQFF
DNA: TGCTGTGCTAGAGATTACGGTAGCGGGGGTAGTGGCTACAATGAGCAGTTCTTC

D: .
length: 16
J: TRBJ1-3
V: TRBV9
size: few
CDR3: CASSHHPGSSGNTIYF
DNA: TGTGCCAGCAGCCACCACCCAGGTAGCTCTGGAAACACCATATATTTT

D: .
length: 14
J: TRBJ2-1
V: TRBV29-1
size: few
CDR3: CSVEYRALGNEQFF
DNA: TGCAGCGTTGAGTACAGGGCTCTTGGCAATGAGCAGTTCTTC

D: .
length: 14
J: TRBJ1-1
V: TRBV7-9
size: .
CDR3: CASRFGTSNTEAFF
DNA: TGTGCCAGCAGGTTCGGGACATCGAACACTGAAGCTTTCTTT

D: TRBD2
length: 16
J: TRBJ2-3
V: TRBV20-1
size: .
CDR3: CSARARRGGLTDTQYF
DNA: TGCAGTGCTAGAGCGCGGCGGGGGGGCTTGACAGATACGCAGTATTTT

D: .
length: 13
J: TRBJ2-7
V: TRBV12-3/TRBV12-4
size: .
CDR3: CASSRNSYYEQYF
DNA: TGTGCCAGCAGTCGCAACAGTTACTACGAGCAGTACTTC

D: .
length: 15
J: TRBJ2-5
V: TRBV5-5
size: few
CDR3: CASSASTGFGETQYF
DNA: TGTGCCAGCAGCGCATCAACAGGTTTTGGGGAGACCCAGTACTTC

D: .
length: 12
J: TRBJ1-6
V: TRBV25-1
size: .
CDR3: CASRQLNSPLHF
DNA: TGTGCCAGCCGGCAGTTAAATTCACCCCTCCACTTT

D: .
length: 13
J: TRBJ1-5
V: TRBV2
size: .
CDR3: CASSVGTLQPQHF
DNA: TGTGCCAGCAGTGTAGGGACATTACAGCCCCAGCATTTT

D: .
length: 16
J: TRBJ1-1
V: TRBV3-1
size: .
CDR3: CASSPRDLPRGTEAFF
DNA: TGTGCCAGCAGCCCCCGGGACCTACCCCGAGGTACTGAAGCTTTCTTT

D: .
length: 14
J: TRBJ1-5
V: TRBV5-1
size: .
CDR3: CASSLEFHKGPQHF
DNA: TGCGCCAGCAGCTTGGAGTTCCACAAAGGGCCCCAGCATTTT

D: .
length: 16
J: TRBJ1-1
V: TRBV20-1
size: many
CDR3: CSARLGTVRMNTEAFF
DNA: TGCAGTGCTAGACTAGGGACCGTACGAATGAACACTGAAGCTTTCTTT

D: .
length: 18
J: TRBJ2-1
V: TRBV21-1
size: .
CDR3: CASSKALAGGPSYNEQFF
DNA: TGTGCCAGCAGCAAAGCCCTAGCGGGAGGGCCGTCGTACAATGAGCAGTTCTTC

D: .
length: 14
J: TRBJ2-3
V: TRBV7-3
size: few
CDR3: CASSLKGHTDTQYF
DNA: TGTGCCAGCAGCTTAAAAGGTCACACAGATACGCAGTATTTT

D: .
length: 14
J: TRBJ2-5
V: TRBV20-1
size: few
CDR3: CSAAREGGRETQYF
DNA: TGCAGTGCTGCCCGTGAAGGGGGGAGAGAGACCCAGTACTTC

D: TRBD1
length: 14
J: TRBJ2-6
V: TRBV2
size: .
CDR3: CASRQGTGANVLTF
DNA: TGTGCCAGTAGACAGGGTACTGGGGCCAACGTCCTGACTTTC

D: .
length: 14
J: TRBJ2-7
V: TRBV5-1
size: .
CDR3: CASSGGAGPPEQYF
DNA: TGCGCCAGCAGCGGAGGGGCCGGTCCTCCGGAGCAGTACTTC

D: .
length: 12
J: TRBJ2-3
V: TRBV20-1
size: .
CDR3: CSARVEYVTQYF
DNA: TGCAGTGCTAGAGTGGAGTATGTTACGCAGTATTTT

D: TRBD1
length: 16
J: TRBJ1-1
V: TRBV29-1
size: .
CDR3: CSVGLYRQGGGTEAFF
DNA: TGCAGCGTTGGCCTTTATCGACAGGGAGGAGGCACTGAAGCTTTCTTT

D: .
length: 14
J: TRBJ2-2
V: TRBV20-1
size: few
CDR3: CSARGRENTGELFF
DNA: TGCAGTGCTAGAGGAAGGGAGAACACCGGGGAGCTGTTTTTT

D: .
length: 13
J: TRBJ2-3
V: TRBV20-1
size: .
CDR3: CSALPENTDTQYF
DNA: TGCAGTGCTCTGCCCGAGAACACAGATACGCAGTATTTT

D: TRBD1
length: 15
J: TRBJ1-5
V: TRBV12-3/TRBV12-4
size: few
CDR3: CASSQGQGDNQPQHF
DNA: TGTGCCAGCAGTCAAGGACAGGGAGACAATCAGCCCCAGCATTTT

D: .
length: 15
J: TRBJ2-1
V: TRBV12-3/TRBV12-4
size: few
CDR3: CASRSTQSSYNEQFF
DNA: TGTGCCAGCAGGTCGACACAGAGCTCCTACAATGAGCAGTTCTTC

D: .
length: 15
J: TRBJ2-6
V: TRBV18
size: .
CDR3: CASSPPGSRANVLTF
DNA: TGTGCCAGCTCACCACCCGGCTCAAGGGCCAACGTCCTGACTTTC

D: TRBD2
length: 13
J: TRBJ2-7
V: TRBV10-2
size: once
CDR3: CASKRESAYEQYF
DNA: TGCGCCAGCAAGCGGGAATCGGCCTACGAGCAGTACTTC

D: .
length: 15
J: TRBJ2-7
V: TRBV2
size: .
CDR3: CASSVGVGSVHEQYF
DNA: TGTGCCAGCAGTGTAGGTGTGGGGTCTGTCCACGAGCAGTACTTC

D: TRBD2
length: 17
J: TRBJ2-3
V: TRBV15
size: few
CDR3: CATDHLKIAGSGDTQYF
DNA: TGTGCCACCGATCATCTCAAAATAGCGGGGAGCGGAGATACGCAGTATTTT

D: .
length: 14
J: TRBJ1-1
V: TRBV12-3/TRBV12-4
size: many
CDR3: CASSLPWGNTEAFF
DNA: TGTGCCAGCAGTTTACCCTGGGGGAACACTGAAGCTTTCTTT

D: .
length: 15
J: TRBJ2-3
V: TRBV20-1
size: .
CDR3: CSARDGGKGTDTQYF
DNA: TGCAGTGCTAGAGATGGTGGGAAGGGCACAGATACGCAGTATTTT

D: .
length: 18
J: TRBJ2-7
V: TRBV6-2/TRBV6-3
size: .
CDR3: CASSRPTAGRAHYYEQYF
DNA: TGTGCCAGCAGCCGCCCTACAGCGGGCAGAGCTCATTACTACGAGCAGTACTTC

D: .
length: 14
J: TRBJ2-7
V: TRBV11-2
size: .
CDR3: CASSTRTEVGEQYF
DNA: TGTGCCAGCAGCACCCGGACAGAGGTGGGCGAGCAGTACTTC

D: .
length: 13
J: TRBJ2-7
V: TRBV12-3/TRBV12-4
size: .
CDR3: CASRRRDLNEQYF
DNA: TGTGCCAGCAGACGCAGGGACCTCAACGAGCAGTACTTC

D: .
length: 15
J: TRBJ2-5
V: TRBV5-1
size: few
CDR3: CASSFLGADQETQYF
DNA: TGCGCCAGCAGCTTCTTAGGAGCGGACCAAGAGACCCAGTACTTC

D: .
length: 14
J: TRBJ2-3
V: TRBV5-1
size: .
CDR3: CASSLGVVPDTQYF
DNA: TGCGCCAGCAGCTTGGGGGTAGTCCCAGATACGCAGTATTTT

D: .
length: 15
J: TRBJ1-1
V: TRBV6-5
size: few
CDR3: CASILWEGSDTEAFF
DNA: TGTGCCAGCATTTTATGGGAAGGTTCCGACACTGAAGCTTTCTTT

D: .
length: 14
J: TRBJ2-1
V: TRBV6-2/TRBV6-3
size: .
CDR3: CAGSIGHPGNEQFF
DNA: TGTGCCGGCAGTATTGGACACCCGGGGAATGAGCAGTTCTTC

D: .
length: 16
J: TRBJ2-5
V: TRBV6-1
size: .
CDR3: CASSELASGWPQTQYF
DNA: TGTGCCAGCAGTGAACTGGCTTCTGGGTGGCCCCAGACCCAGTACTTC

D: TRBD2
length: 14
J: TRBJ2-3
V: TRBV20-1
size: .
CDR3: CSARDGLAGDTQYF
DNA: TGCAGTGCTAGAGATGGACTAGCGGGGGATACGCAGTATTTT

D: TRBD1
length: 15
J: TRBJ1-2
V: TRBV7-2
size: many
CDR3: CASSFYQGENYGYTF
DNA: TGTGCCAGCAGCTTCTATCAGGGGGAAAACTATGGCTACACCTTC

D: TRBD2
length: 17
J: TRBJ2-3
V: TRBV6-2/TRBV6-3
size: .
CDR3: CASSYGLAGSSTDTQYF
DNA: TGTGCCAGCAGTTACGGACTAGCGGGGAGTAGCACAGATACGCAGTATTTT

D: .
length: 16
J: TRBJ2-7
V: TRBV6-5
size: few
CDR3: CASSYKAGQQSYEQYF
DNA: TGTGCCAGCAGTTACAAGGCGGGACAGCAATCCTACGAGCAGTACTTC

D: TRBD2
length: 15
J: TRBJ2-1
V: TRBV6-5
size: once
CDR3: CASSYALGRVNEQFF
DNA: TGTGCCAGCAGTTACGCCTTGGGGAGGGTCAATGAGCAGTTCTTC

D: .
length: 14
J: TRBJ2-2
V: TRBV7-3
size: .
CDR3: CASSPALGTGELFF
DNA: TGTGCCAGCAGCCCCGCTCTGGGCACCGGGGAGCTGTTTTTT

D: .
length: 13
J: TRBJ2-7
V: TRBV12-3/TRBV12-4
size: many
CDR3: CASSTTTGTEQYF
DNA: TGTGCCAGCAGTACGACTACAGGGACCGAGCAGTACTTC

D: .
length: 16
J: TRBJ2-4
V: TRBV12-3/TRBV12-4
size: .
CDR3: CASTLNSPGAKNIQYF
DNA: TGTGCCAGCACCCTGAACTCCCCTGGGGCCAAAAACATTCAGTACTTC